This T cell receptor beta chain is drawn from a study of T cells in localized non-small cell lung cancer. Notes on the study in general: For the top 100 tumor clones, a median roughly 56 also appeared in adjacent lung.

According to the study, adjacent lung free of atypia was obtained at least 2 cm from the tumor margin. CDR3 length: 14 amino acids. V dropped 2 bases and J dropped 5 bases, with 13 bases sitting between them. Germline-derived CDR1 and CDR2 are SQVTM and ANQGSEA. To note about this clone: As yet, its antigen is unknown.

The table came from immunoSEQ multiplex PCR; TCRdb's copy has only in-frame clones and leaves some out. The data show some 3,000 clones, around two fifths seen once. The J gene is TRBJ2-1, the V gene TRBV29-1; the D is unclear. The sample was normal lung tissue next to the tumor, taken before any cancer treatment. The origin of this receptor is a woman aged 40-69 years with stage I lung adenocarcinoma. The CDR3 protein is CSVERILYDNEQFF. CDR3 nucleotides: TGCAGCGTTGAACGTATCCTCTACGACAATGAGCAGTTCTTC.